Listed here is a single T cell receptor (beta chain). The sample is drawn from a study of blood T cell repertoires in COVID-19. Whole-study context: T cells, B-cell-depleted T cells, or PBMCs provided the cDNA or gDNA that served as material.

V trimming: 3 bases; J trimming: 8 bases; junction bases outside the gene matches: 11. Germline CDR1 and CDR2: SGHRS and YFSETQ. The CDR3 loop spans 15 amino acids. Patients from Seattle were sampled longitudinally, starting during active infection. The data were produced by immunoSEQ multiplex PCR, yet TCRdb's version contains in-frame clones alone and is incomplete. The table lists about 58,000 clones, more than 65% of them singletons, with roughly a tenth in the top ten. The clonotype was recovered from a man aged 80 or over with COVID-19, enrolled during active disease. The sample taken for sequencing was peripheral blood. V gene TRBV5-1 combines with J gene TRBJ2-1; the match to TRBD1 covers 7 bases. The CDR3 sequence: CASSYRQGTGYEQFF. The CDR3 nucleotides are TGCGCCAGCAGCTACCGACAGGGAACGGGGTATGAGCAGTTCTTC.